The 13 T cell receptor beta chains below all came from one sample that was sequenced in a study of graft-versus-host responses after intestinal transplantation. The repertoire was sequenced with immunoSEQ multiplex PCR; TCRdb's copy has only in-frame clones and lacks some. This sample has over 4,500 clones, with about 30% found just once. Responders (approximately 200,000, CFSE-labeled) were co-plated with approximately 200,000 irradiated, violet-dye-labeled stimulators. The sample in question was alloreactive CD8+ T cells from a mixed lymphocyte reaction culture, obtained before intestinal transplant. Documented subset: CFSE-low proliferating T cells sorted from roughly 6-day pre-transplant mixed lymphocyte reaction (GvH or HvG direction). The receptor source for this set is a human patient who received an intestinal transplant.

By sample share, this clone is medium-sized (0.01 to 0.1%). The CDR3 here is CAWSAGTSGEEQYF. Written as DNA, the CDR3 is TGTGCCTGGAGTGCAGGGACTAGCGGGGAAGAGCAGTACTTC. J is TRBJ2-7 and V is TRBV30; TRBD2 matches 13 bases. The germline V gene has CDR1 GTSNPN and CDR2 SVGIG (reference sequence). The V gene end was trimmed by 1 base and the J gene end by 7 bases; junction bases not matched to a gene: 4. The CDR3 loop spans 14 amino acids.

This clone appeared a few times. V and J are TRBV10-3 and TRBJ2-3; TRBD2 agrees at 11 bases. Germline V CDR1 and CDR2: ENHRY, SYGVKD. This CDR3 contains 16 residues. V lost 0 bases, J lost 4 bases, and 3 bases stayed unmatched. The CDR3 coding sequence is TGTGCCATCAGTGAGTCACTAGCGGGAGAGTCAGATACGCAGTATTTT. Translated: CAISESLAGESDTQYF.

This clone occurred a few times. This chain uses TRBV11-2 with TRBJ1-5; 10 nucleotides line up with TRBD1. Germline CDR1 is SGHAT and CDR2 is FQNNGV. This CDR3 spans 17 amino acids. V lost 4 bases and J lost 2; bases outside the gene matches: 8. CDR3 protein: CASSSGQGTAGNQPQHF. CDR3 DNA: TGTGCCAGCAGCTCGGGACAGGGGACGGCGGGCAATCAGCCCCAGCATTTT.

The V gene is TRBV11-2, the J gene TRBJ2-7, with 7 bases matching TRBD1. The V gene's germline CDR1 is SGHAT and CDR2 FQNNGV. The V and J ends lost 4 bases and 3 bases, in that order; junction bases with no gene match: 15. CDR3 length: 17 residues. The CDR3 DNA reads as TGTGCCAGCAGCTCCCCCCTGGCCAGGGGGATCGACTACGAGCAGTACTTC. Amino acids: CASSSPLARGIDYEQYF.

The chain is built from TRBV7-9 and TRBJ2-5; no clear D gene. Germline CDR1 and CDR2: SEHNR and FQNEAQ (reference sequence). This CDR3 is 14 amino acids long. V lost 2 bases to trimming and J lost 1 base, with 8 bases between them. The CDR3 DNA reads TGTGCCAGCAGCTTATCGGTTACCCAAGAGACCCAGTACTTC. Protein: CASSLSVTQETQYF.

The table lists this clone with a few counts. This chain uses TRBV27 with TRBJ2-1, with D perhaps matching TRBD2 (5 bases). The germline V and J ends were trimmed by 6 bases and 6 bases, with 15 bases remaining between them. In germline, CDR1 is MNHEY, CDR2 SMNVEV (reference sequence). This CDR3 region has 14 residues. CDR3 sequence: CASRPGFPGNEQFF. Written as DNA, the CDR3 is TGTGCCAGCAGACCGGGGTTCCCAGGCAATGAGCAGTTCTTC.

In its sample, this clone was seen once. The chain combines TRBV2 with TRBJ1-1, with 8 bases fitting TRBD1. The germline V gene has CDR1 SNHLY and CDR2 FYNNEI. Germline trimming cut 5 bases from V and 0 bases from J; bases unmatched to any gene: 5. This CDR3 has 15 amino acids. CDR3 in amino acids: CASSYRGLVNTEAFF. As DNA, the CDR3 is TGTGCCAGCAGTTACAGGGGGTTGGTGAACACTGAAGCTTTCTTT.

The V call is TRBV6-5, the J call TRBJ2-7; D is unresolved. Germline values: CDR1 MNHEY, CDR2 SVGAGI. CDR3 length: 15 amino acids. The V and J ends lost 2 bases and 2 bases respectively, with 13 bases between them. In nucleotides, the CDR3 is TGTGCCAGCAGTTACAGCGCGGCTGAAGCCTACGAGCAGTACTTC. Its translation is CASSYSAAEAYEQYF.

The genes are TRBV7-9 and TRBJ1-2; no clear D gene. CDR1 is SEHNR, CDR2 FQNEAQ, per germline (reference sequence). This CDR3 is built from 14 residues. The V end lost 3 bases, the J end lost 1 base, and 9 bases lay between the germline ends. CDR3 DNA sequence: TGTGCCAGCAGCTTCCCCATGAGTAACTATGGCTACACCTTC. Translated, it gives CASSFPMSNYGYTF.

This clone showed up just once. This chain links TRBV4-2 with TRBJ2-1, with TRBD2 matching 11 bases. CDR3 length: 18 residues. From germline, CDR1 is LGHNA and CDR2 YNFKEQ. J was trimmed by 4 bases and V by 0 bases; bases with no gene match: 8. CDR3 nucleotides: TGTGCCAGCAGCCAAGATCCCCTAGCGGGAGGATATTACAATGAGCAGTTCTTC. It yields the protein CASSQDPLAGGYYNEQFF.

The chain is built from TRBV19 and TRBJ1-2; D gene uncertain. Germline CDR1 is LNHDA and CDR2 is SQIVND (reference sequence). The CDR3 sequence is 13 residues long. V dropped 5 bases and J dropped 5 bases, with 12 bases sitting between them. CDR3 in DNA: TGTGCCAGTAGTGTGAGAGACGGGTATGGCTACACCTTC. Its protein product is CASSVRDGYGYTF.

The rearrangement uses TRBV10-3 and TRBJ2-7, with D uncertain. V lost 5 bases and J 5 bases, leaving 7 bases between the germline ends. The CDR3 extends over 11 amino acids. Per germline, CDR1 ENHRY and CDR2 SYGVKD. For the CDR3, the DNA is TGTGCCATCAGTCCACGGGACGAGCAGTACTTC. Protein sequence: CAISPRDEQYF.

The chain uses TRBV28 and TRBJ1-2, with a tentative D call TRBD1 (5 bases). With 3 bases removed from V and 4 bases from J, the gap between germline ends came to 9 bases. The CDR3 has 13 residues. Germline-derived CDR1 and CDR2 are MDHEN and SYDVKM. The CDR3 reads CASSFYRSYGYTF. The DNA of the CDR3 is TGTGCCAGCAGTTTTTACAGGAGCTATGGCTACACCTTC.